Presented here are 13 T cell receptor beta chains from one specimen sequenced in a study of spatial heterogeneity in lung cancer. TCRdb passed the 5' RACE reads through MiXCR, listing each CDR3 protein once. The sample consists of about 5,300 distinct CDR3 sequences, roughly 5% of them appearing once. The time point denotes: sample taken at primary tumor resection. The sequencing used normal lung tissue next to the tumor, collected at surgery. These receptors were obtained from a female donor with early-stage non-small cell lung cancer.

This clonotype is categorized as medium-sized (0.01 to 0.1%). The chain employs TRBV24-1 and TRBJ2-3, with 8 bases that match TRBD1. V was pared by 3 bases and J by 1 base, with 2 bases of the junction left unmatched. The CDR3 is 15 residues long. The germline gives CDR1 KGHDR, CDR2 SFDVKD. In nucleotides, the CDR3 is TGTGCCACCAGTGATGAGGGACAGGGCACAGATACGCAGTATTTT. Its protein product is CATSDEGQGTDTQYF.

This clonotype is termed medium-sized. The V and J genes are TRBV12-3 or TRBV12-4 and TRBJ1-1; D not resolved. The V and J ends lost 1 base and 7 bases respectively, with 13 bases between them. This CDR3 is 14 amino acids long. The CDR3 bases are TGTGCCAGCAGTTTAGGCGGGAGGATCGGTGAAGCTTTCTTT. This sequence encodes CASSLGGRIGEAFF.

By sample fraction, this clonotype is medium-sized. This chain joins TRBV14 and TRBJ1-5, with 8 bases aligning to TRBD1. From germline, CDR1 is SGHDN and CDR2 FVKESK. The CDR3 has 19 amino acids. The J segment lost 0 bases and the V segment lost 8 bases, leaving 18 bases of the junction unmatched. CDR3 coding DNA: TGTGCCAGCTCCCAGGAACGGGACAGGACCCCCTATAGCAATCAGCCCCAGCATTTT. Protein sequence: CASSQERDRTPYSNQPQHF.

The V gene is TRBV7-9, the J gene TRBJ2-3; either TRBD1 or TRBD2 may supply D (5 bases each). The CDR3 runs 15 residues. Germline V lookup: CDR1 SEHNR, CDR2 FQNEAQ (reference sequence). The germline V and J ends were trimmed by 1 base and 3 bases, with 11 bases remaining between them. For the CDR3, the DNA is TGTGCCAGCAGCTTAGTCTGGGGGAATACAGATACGCAGTATTTT. Its protein product is CASSLVWGNTDTQYF.

This clonotype was seen at least ten times. V gene TRBV7-9 combines with J gene TRBJ1-5; the D is unclear. V dropped 0 bases and J dropped 0 bases, with 3 bases sitting between them. This CDR3 spans 14 amino acids. Per germline, CDR1 SEHNR and CDR2 FQNEAQ (reference sequence). The DNA for the CDR3 is TGTGCCAGCAGCTTAGCGGGTAGCAATCAGCCCCAGCATTTT. Its translation: CASSLAGSNQPQHF.

The gene calls are TRBV20-1 and TRBJ2-3; D is possibly TRBD1 or TRBD2 (5 bases each). V shed 6 bases and J shed 6 bases, with 19 bases lying between them. The germline gives CDR1 DFQATT, CDR2 SNEGSKA (reference sequence). This CDR3 is built from 14 residues. CDR3 nucleotides: TGCAGTGCAGCCCGGGGCGGGCCGGGGGATACGCAGTATTTT. Encoded protein: CSAARGGPGDTQYF.

This clonotype was seen many times. The rearrangement joins TRBV12-2 to TRBJ2-7; the listed D gene, TRBD2, was not tested against the DNA. TRBV12-2 constitutes a pseudogene. The CDR3 is made up of 16 amino acids. The CDR3 protein is CASRLAPGSPNREQYF. The CDR3 DNA is TGTGCAAGTCGCTTAGCGCCCGGCAGCCCTAATAGAGAGCAGTACTTC.

Sample share makes this clonotype medium-sized (0.01 to 0.1%). This rearrangement joins TRBV7-9 to TRBJ1-5; D is undetermined. V shed 1 base and J shed 4 bases, with 8 bases lying between them. Germline CDR1 reads SEHNR; CDR2 reads FQNEAQ (reference sequence). This CDR3 has 14 amino acids. CDR3: CASSLEWDNQPQHF. The CDR3 DNA reads as TGTGCCAGCAGCTTAGAGTGGGATAATCAGCCCCAGCATTTT.

This clonotype was observed many times. The chain has TRBV28 and TRBJ2-1; D is uncertain. Germline V gives CDR1 MDHEN, CDR2 SYDVKM. This CDR3 has 12 residues. V lost 5 bases to trimming and J lost 15 bases, with 17 bases between them. CDR3 in amino acids: CASSPGPRSPFF. The CDR3 bases are TGTGCCAGCAGTCCCGGACCGCGCTCCCCGTTCTTC.

This chain links TRBV20-1 with TRBJ1-1; D is undetermined. This CDR3 spans 12 amino acids. Per the germline V gene, CDR1 is DFQATT and CDR2 is SNEGSKA (reference sequence). Trimming stripped 3 bases from V and 0 bases from J, with 5 bases between. The CDR3 loop reads CSASPMNTEAFF. The CDR3 DNA is TGCAGTGCTAGCCCAATGAACACTGAAGCTTTCTTT.

By frequency in the sample, this clonotype is medium-sized (0.01 to 0.1%). The V and J genes are TRBV5-1 and TRBJ2-3; D unresolved. V dropped 1 base and J dropped 2 bases, with 17 bases sitting between them. The germline V gene encodes CDR1 SGHRS and CDR2 YFSETQ. The CDR3 is made up of 17 amino acids. The CDR3 loop reads CASSLQTYSRNTDTQYF. In DNA form, the CDR3 reads TGCGCCAGCAGCTTGCAGACCTACTCAAGAAACACAGATACGCAGTATTTT.

This clonotype rates as medium-sized. The V gene is TRBV7-8, the J gene TRBJ2-7, with D unresolved. The V gene lost 3 bases and the J gene lost 2 bases, with 8 bases spanning the gap. The CDR3 covers 13 residues. Germline CDR1 and CDR2: SGHVS and FQNEAQ. The CDR3 is CASSLAVTYEQYF. The CDR3 DNA sequence: TGTGCCAGCAGCTTGGCGGTAACCTACGAGCAGTACTTC.

This clonotype is termed medium-sized. The V call is TRBV20-1, the J call TRBJ2-1, with D tentatively TRBD2 (5 bases). The CDR3 sequence is 16 residues long. V lost 3 bases and J lost 0, with 15 bases in between. Germline V gene sequence: CDR1 DFQATT, CDR2 SNEGSKA (reference sequence). For the CDR3, the DNA is TGCAGTGCTAGCCCTTCGCGGAGGAACTCCTACAATGAGCAGTTCTTC. Its translation is CSASPSRRNSYNEQFF.